Following are 16 T cell receptor beta chains from one sample sequenced in a study of identical twins. One entry per CDR3 protein, called by TCRdb with MiXCR from the 5' RACE reads. This sample carries under 300,000 distinct CDR3 sequences, around an eighth of them seen once, and the ten largest clones take 7% to 9.5%. Sequenced material: memory (CD45RO+) T cells sorted from blood. The origin of the receptors is a woman aged 18-29 years in good health.

The chain links TRBV3-1 to TRBJ2-1; D is unclear. Germline CDR1 is LGHDT and CDR2 is YNNKEL (reference sequence). The CDR3 contains 12 residues. Trimming took off 4 bases at V and 5 bases at J, with 6 bases between the two ends. CDR3 sequence: CASSRHHNEQFF. The CDR3, as DNA: TGTGCCAGCAGCCGGCACCACAATGAGCAGTTCTTC.

The chain employs TRBV12-5 and TRBJ2-2; TRBD1 aligns across 9 bases. The V gene's germline CDR1 is LGHNT and CDR2 FRNRAP. The CDR3 extends over 15 amino acids. V shed 4 bases, J shed 3 bases, and the junction held 3 bases outside the gene matches. The CDR3 sequence: CASGSRQGDTGELFF. CDR3 nucleotides: TGTGCTAGTGGTTCTAGACAGGGGGACACCGGGGAGCTGTTTTTT.

The chain combines TRBV20-1 with TRBJ2-1; D is uncertain. This CDR3 spans 13 amino acids. V was trimmed by 0 bases and J by 7 bases, leaving 10 bases between them. Germline CDR1 and CDR2: DFQATT and SNEGSKA (reference sequence). CDR3 DNA: TGCAGTGCTAGAGAAGGAAGCTGGAATGAGCAGTTCTTC. Translating gives CSAREGSWNEQFF.

This clonotype has just a few counts. The chain joins TRBV4-2 to TRBJ2-3; no clear D. V lost 1 base, J lost 0 bases, and 14 bases lay in between. Germline V gene data show CDR1 as LGHNA and CDR2 as YNFKEQ. This CDR3 comprises 17 residues. The DNA of the CDR3 is TGTGCCAGCAGCCAAGGCTCCCGGCGGTCTAGCACAGATACGCAGTATTTT. Translated: CASSQGSRRSSTDTQYF.

V and J are TRBV6-1 and TRBJ2-7; weak D call: TRBD1 (6 bases). Germline V CDR1 and CDR2: MNHNS, SASEGT. CDR3 size: 13 residues. V lost 4 bases to trimming and J lost 1 base, with 8 bases between them. CDR3 DNA sequence: TGTGCCAGCAGTGCGGACAGATCCTACGAGCAGTACTTC. Amino acids: CASSADRSYEQYF.

This clonotype was counted only a few times. This chain links TRBV3-1 with TRBJ1-6; no clear D gene. Germline lookup yields CDR1 LGHDT and CDR2 YNNKEL (reference sequence). This CDR3 is 12 amino acids long. Trimming stripped 3 bases from V and 11 bases from J, with 8 bases between. The CDR3 spells CASSHPTAPLHF. The CDR3 coding sequence is TGTGCCAGCAGCCATCCCACCGCACCCCTCCACTTT.

This clonotype was picked up a small number of times. The chain carries TRBV5-1 and TRBJ2-2; unclear D gene. The CDR3 has 14 residues. CDR1 and CDR2 (germline): SGHRS, YFSETQ. Trimming cost V 9 bases and J 0 bases, with 12 bases left between them. The CDR3 DNA reads as TGCGCCACCTCGTCAGTGGCGAACACCGGGGAGCTGTTTTTT. Its translation is CATSSVANTGELFF. Variable domain in full (rest from reference TRBV5-1 and TRBJ2-2): KAGVTQTPRYLIKTRGQQVTLSCSPISGHRSVSWYQQTPGQGLQFLFEYFSETQRNKGNFPGRFSGRQFSNSRSEMNVSTLELGDSALYLCATSSVANTGELFFGEGSRLTVL.

This rearrangement joins TRBV30 to TRBJ2-2; tentatively, D is TRBD2 (5 bases). Germline CDR1 is GTSNPN and CDR2 is SVGIG (reference sequence). There are 17 residues in the CDR3. V was pared by 0 bases and J by 0 bases, with 14 bases between. As DNA, the CDR3 is TGTGCCTGGAGTGTTACGGGAATAAACGCGAACACCGGGGAGCTGTTTTTT. This encodes CAWSVTGINANTGELFF. The full variable domain, in which reference TRBV30 and TRBJ2-2 provide the parts outside the CDR3, is SQTIHQWPATLVQPVGSPLSLECTVEGTSNPNLYWYRQAAGRGLQLLFYSVGIGQISSEVPQNLSASRPQDRQFILSSKKLLLSDSGFYLCAWSVTGINANTGELFFGEGSRLTVL.

This clonotype was seen just once. The chain links TRBV11-3 to TRBJ2-1; TRBD1 aligns across 7 bases. Germline CDR1 reads SGHNT; CDR2 reads YENEEA. This CDR3 is 15 amino acids long. Unmatched junction bases numbered 7, after V lost 4 bases and J lost 4 bases. The CDR3 DNA is TGTGCCAGCAGCTACACCGGGACAGCATACAATGAGCAGTTCTTC. Encoded protein: CASSYTGTAYNEQFF.

J is TRBJ2-3 and V is TRBV20-1; D may be TRBD1 (5 bases). The CDR3 totals 15 residues. Trimming took 1 base from V and 0 from J, leaving 11 bases between them. CDR1 and CDR2 from the germline V gene are DFQATT and SNEGSKA (reference sequence). The CDR3: CSARVGATSTDTQYF. CDR3 sequence (DNA): TGCAGTGCTAGAGTTGGGGCTACTAGCACAGATACGCAGTATTTT.

This clonotype showed up just a few times. The gene calls are TRBV9 and TRBJ1-5, with no clear D. Germline CDR1 SGDLS, CDR2 YYNGEE. The CDR3 is 11 residues long. V shed 4 bases and J shed 5 bases, with 4 bases lying between them. DNA of the CDR3: TGTGCCAGCAGCTTTTATCAGCCCCAGCATTTT. Amino acid sequence: CASSFYQPQHF.

At least ten counts were recorded for this clonotype. The chain's CDR3 is CASSRDGDYGYTF. The DNA of the CDR3 is TGCGCCAGCAGTCGGGACGGGGACTATGGCTACACCTTC. V is TRBV5-1 and J is TRBJ1-2; TRBD1 might be the D (5 bases). V gave up 5 bases and J gave up 3 bases, with 11 bases separating them. The CDR3 length is 13 residues. CDR1 is SGHRS and CDR2 is YFSETQ in the germline V gene. Filled out from reference TRBV5-1 and TRBJ1-2, the complete variable domain reads KAGVTQTPRYLIKTRGQQVTLSCSPISGHRSVSWYQQTPGQGLQFLFEYFSETQRNKGNFPGRFSGRQFSNSRSEMNVSTLELGDSALYLCASSRDGDYGYTFGSGTRLTVV.

Here the CDR3 reads CASSEGVRAFF. DNA for the CDR3: TGTGCCAGCAGTGAGGGGGTTAGAGCTTTCTTT. The chain uses TRBV6-1 and TRBJ1-1; tentative D call: TRBD1 (5 bases). The CDR3 consists of 11 residues. V was pared by 3 bases and J by 10 bases, with 9 bases between. The germline CDR1 and CDR2 sequences are MNHNS and SASEGT.

This rearrangement joins TRBV3-1 to TRBJ2-7; 8 bases are shared with TRBD2. The length of the CDR3 is 13 residues. Germline V gene sequence: CDR1 LGHDT, CDR2 YNNKEL (reference sequence). The J segment lost 10 bases and the V segment lost 1 base, leaving 6 bases of the junction unmatched. The DNA for the CDR3 is TGTGCCAGCAGCCAAGGGTACGGGGGGGTACAGTACTTC. This codes for CASSQGYGGVQYF.

This chain uses TRBV9 with TRBJ1-4; D might be TRBD1 (5 bases). Trimming cost V 4 bases and J 5 bases, with 15 bases left between them. The CDR3 extends over 15 amino acids. From germline, CDR1 is SGDLS and CDR2 YYNGEE. The CDR3 loop reads CASSSEAGWNEKLFF. The CDR3 nucleotides read TGTGCCAGCAGCTCAGAAGCAGGGTGGAATGAAAAACTGTTTTTT.

V usage is TRBV6-5 and J usage is TRBJ1-6, with D possibly matching TRBD1 (6 bases). The V end lost 0 bases, the J end lost 7 bases, and 19 bases lay between the germline ends. Germline V gene lookup returns CDR1 MNHEY and CDR2 SVGAGI. CDR3 length equals 18 residues. The CDR3 here is CASSYSSSVRGNNSPLHF. The CDR3 DNA reads TGTGCCAGCAGTTACTCGTCAAGCGTGAGGGGGAACAATTCACCCCTCCACTTT.